This T cell receptor beta chain was recovered during a study of OX40 agonist ivuxolimab in advanced cancers. Method: immunoSEQ multiplex PCR; TCRdb's copy keeps in-frame clones and lacks some. The profile shows about 72,000 clones, about 84% of them singletons. The CDR3 runs 14 residues. The V end lost 6 bases, the J end lost 0 bases, and 10 bases lay between the germline ends. Germline CDR1 reads SGHRS; CDR2 reads YFSETQ. This TCR came from an adult with an advanced solid tumor such as melanoma, head and neck, liver or kidney cancer. The chain uses TRBV5-1 and TRBJ1-3, with D unclear. The specimen comprised CD4+ or CD8+ T cells sorted from blood, sampled in a trial of the OX40 agonist ivuxolimab. The CDR3 DNA follows: TGCGCCAGCACGCCGGGGAGCTCTGGAAACACCATATATTTT. This translates into CASTPGSSGNTIYF.